Below are 10 T cell receptor beta chains sequenced from a single sample in a study of human T cells and chemical hapten exposure. Time point denoted: pre-sensitization, week 0. Treatment here: therapeutic diphenylcyclopropenone sensitization with weekly scalp DPC. TCRdb analysed the RACE reads with MiXCR anew, one entry per CDR3 protein. The sample records fewer than 150,000 distinct CDR3 sequences, roughly 13% being singletons. The sample in question was whole blood, obtained in connection with sensitization to the hapten diphenylcyclopropenone (DPC). All receptors come from a woman aged 18-35 years with alopecia areata. Some clones in this sample may be carry-over from other donors' samples.

The table lists this clonotype with many counts. The chain carries TRBV20-1 and TRBJ2-3; D possibly corresponds to TRBD1 (6 bases). This CDR3 spans 15 amino acids. Trimming cost V 0 bases and J 3 bases, with 13 bases left between them. Germline V gene sequence: CDR1 DFQATT, CDR2 SNEGSKA (reference sequence). The CDR3 nucleotides are TGCAGTGCTAGAGAGGGGCAGGGGTGGACAGATACGCAGTATTTT. Encoded protein: CSAREGQGWTDTQYF.

V usage is TRBV28 and J usage is TRBJ1-1; D call uncertain. Germline values: CDR1 MDHEN, CDR2 SYDVKM. The CDR3 runs to 13 residues. Trimming cost V 2 bases and J 8 bases, with 12 bases left between them. The CDR3 DNA sequence: TGTGCCAGCAGTTTAGGCTGGTCGGGGGAAGCTTTCTTT. Encoded protein: CASSLGWSGEAFF.

This chain joins TRBV2 and TRBJ2-1; the D gene is possibly TRBD2 (6 bases). V lost 8 bases, J lost 6 bases, and 14 bases lay in between. CDR3 length: 13 amino acids. Germline V gives CDR1 SNHLY, CDR2 FYNNEI. CDR3 coding DNA: TGTGCCAGCGCTGGGGTGGGAGGCAATGAGCAGTTCTTC. It codes for CASAGVGGNEQFF.

This clonotype showed up just a few times. The chain recombines TRBV4-3 with TRBJ2-2, with D possibly matching TRBD2 (5 bases). CDR1 LGHNA and CDR2 YSLEER come from the germline V gene. This CDR3 comprises 18 residues. V dropped 0 bases and J dropped 3 bases, with 17 bases sitting between them. As DNA, the CDR3 is TGCGCCAGCAGCCAAGATTTAGGAACTTCCGGGGACACCGGGGAGCTGTTTTTT. It translates to CASSQDLGTSGDTGELFF.

This clonotype was detected a few times. The V gene is TRBV3-1, the J gene TRBJ1-4, with D perhaps TRBD1 (5 bases). This CDR3 has 13 residues. The germline CDR1 and CDR2 sequences are LGHDT and YNNKEL (reference sequence). The V gene lost 7 bases and the J gene lost 8 bases, with 14 bases spanning the gap. As DNA, the CDR3 is TGTGCCAGCAAGCCCCCGGAGGGGGAAAAACTGTTTTTT. It is translated as CASKPPEGEKLFF.

This clonotype was counted between two and nine times. In DNA form, the CDR3 reads TGTGCCAGCAGTTACGAGGGACAGGGCAGAGATACGCAGTATTTT. It yields the protein CASSYEGQGRDTQYF. The chain carries TRBV6-2 or TRBV6-3 and TRBJ2-3; 9 bases fit TRBD1. Germline trimming cut 2 bases from V and 5 bases from J; bases unmatched to any gene: 5. CDR3 length: 15 amino acids. Germline V CDR1 and CDR2: MNHEY, SVGEGT.

This clonotype was counted only a few times. This chain uses TRBV7-2 with TRBJ2-3; no firm D call. The CDR3 runs to 14 residues. The V end lost 5 bases, the J end lost 5 bases, and 14 bases lay between the germline ends. From germline, CDR1 is SGHTA and CDR2 FQGNSA. CDR3 sequence (DNA): TGTGCCAGCAGCCTGGTCGGGCCTCTAGATACGCAGTATTTT. Its translation is CASSLVGPLDTQYF.

The chain has TRBV6-2 or TRBV6-3 and TRBJ1-5; 8 positions agree with TRBD1. Unmatched junction bases numbered 10, after V lost 6 bases and J lost 0 bases. The CDR3 runs 17 residues. Germline V CDR1 and CDR2: MNHEY, SVGEGT. CDR3: CASRPQGARSSNQPQHF. The CDR3 DNA follows: TGTGCCAGCAGACCCCAGGGGGCGCGGAGTAGCAATCAGCCCCAGCATTTT.

This clonotype has just a few counts. V and J are TRBV29-1 and TRBJ1-1; a weak D match, TRBD1 (6 bases). The ends were cut back, 7 bases at V and 0 bases at J, with 9 bases in the middle. The CDR3 length is 12 residues. Germline lookup yields CDR1 SQVTM and CDR2 ANQGSEA. DNA of the CDR3: TGCAGCGGCGGACAGATGAACACTGAAGCTTTCTTT. Amino acids: CSGGQMNTEAFF. Supplemented by reference TRBV29-1 and TRBJ1-1, the full variable domain reads SAVISQKPSRDICQRGTSLTIQCQVDSQVTMMFWYRQQPGQSLTLIATANQGSEATYESGFVIDKFPISRPNLTFSTLTVSNMSPEDSSIYLCSGGQMNTEAFFGQGTRLTVV.

This clonotype was counted a few times. The J gene is TRBJ2-1, the V gene TRBV6-6, with D unclear. Germline V gene lookup returns CDR1 MNHNY and CDR2 SVGAGI (reference sequence). Trimming stripped 5 bases from V and 5 bases from J, with 7 bases between. The CDR3 is 12 amino acids. CDR3 in amino acids: CASSRHNNEQFF. CDR3 nucleotide sequence: TGTGCCAGCAGTCGACATAACAATGAGCAGTTCTTC.